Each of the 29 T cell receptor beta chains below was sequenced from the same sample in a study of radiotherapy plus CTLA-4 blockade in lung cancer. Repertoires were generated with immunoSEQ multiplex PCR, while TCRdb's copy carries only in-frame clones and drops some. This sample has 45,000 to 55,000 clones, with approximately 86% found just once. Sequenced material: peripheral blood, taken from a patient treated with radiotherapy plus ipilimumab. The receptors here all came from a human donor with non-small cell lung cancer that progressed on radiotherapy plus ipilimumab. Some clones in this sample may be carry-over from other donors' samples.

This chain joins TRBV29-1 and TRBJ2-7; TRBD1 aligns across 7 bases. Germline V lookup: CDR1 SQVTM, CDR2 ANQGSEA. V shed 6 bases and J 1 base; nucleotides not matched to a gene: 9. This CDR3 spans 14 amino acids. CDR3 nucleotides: TGCAGCGTGGGCCTCGGGACAGCATCCTACGAGCAGTACTTC. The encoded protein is CSVGLGTASYEQYF.

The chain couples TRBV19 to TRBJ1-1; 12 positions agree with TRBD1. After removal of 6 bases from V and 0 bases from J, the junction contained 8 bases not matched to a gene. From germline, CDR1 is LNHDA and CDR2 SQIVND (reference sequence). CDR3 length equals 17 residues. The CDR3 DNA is TGTGCCAGTAGCCTCAGGGGACAGGGGGCCGTGAACACTGAAGCTTTCTTT. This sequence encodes CASSLRGQGAVNTEAFF.

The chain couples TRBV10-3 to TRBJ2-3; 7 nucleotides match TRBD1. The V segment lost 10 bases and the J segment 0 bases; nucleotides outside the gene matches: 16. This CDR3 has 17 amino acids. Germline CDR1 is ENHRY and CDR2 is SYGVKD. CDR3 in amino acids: CATLGQLPTSSTDTQYF. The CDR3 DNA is TGTGCCACCTTGGGACAGCTCCCAACCTCTAGCACAGATACGCAGTATTTT.

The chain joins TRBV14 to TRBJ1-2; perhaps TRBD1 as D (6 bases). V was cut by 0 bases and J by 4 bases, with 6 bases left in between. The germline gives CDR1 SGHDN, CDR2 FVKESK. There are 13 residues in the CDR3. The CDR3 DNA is TGTGCCAGCAGCCAAGACAGGGGCTATGGCTACACCTTC. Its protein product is CASSQDRGYGYTF.

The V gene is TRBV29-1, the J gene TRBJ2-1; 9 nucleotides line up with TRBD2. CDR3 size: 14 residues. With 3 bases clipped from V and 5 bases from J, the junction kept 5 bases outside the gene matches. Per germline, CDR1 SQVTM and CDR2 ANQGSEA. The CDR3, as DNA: TGCAGCGTTGACGGACTAGCGAATAACAATGAGCAGTTCTTC. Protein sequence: CSVDGLANNNEQFF.

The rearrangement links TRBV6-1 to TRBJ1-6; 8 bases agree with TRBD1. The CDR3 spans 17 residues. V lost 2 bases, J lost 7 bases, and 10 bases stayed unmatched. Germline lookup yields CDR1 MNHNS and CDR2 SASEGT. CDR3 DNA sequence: TGTGCCAGCAGTGAACTATGGAGTCAGGGGGCGAATTCACCCCTCCACTTT. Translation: CASSELWSQGANSPLHF.

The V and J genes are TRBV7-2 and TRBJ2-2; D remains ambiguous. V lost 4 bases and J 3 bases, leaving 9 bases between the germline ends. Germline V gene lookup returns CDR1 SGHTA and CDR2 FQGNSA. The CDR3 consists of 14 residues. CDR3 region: CASSSLRDTGELFF. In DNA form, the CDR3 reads TGTGCCAGCAGCTCCCTTCGGGACACCGGGGAGCTGTTTTTT.

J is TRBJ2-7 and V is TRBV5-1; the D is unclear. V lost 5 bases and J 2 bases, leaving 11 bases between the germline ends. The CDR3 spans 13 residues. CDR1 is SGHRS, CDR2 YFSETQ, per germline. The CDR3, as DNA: TGCGCCAGCAGAACGGGTCCCCCCTACGAGCAGTACTTC. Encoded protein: CASRTGPPYEQYF.

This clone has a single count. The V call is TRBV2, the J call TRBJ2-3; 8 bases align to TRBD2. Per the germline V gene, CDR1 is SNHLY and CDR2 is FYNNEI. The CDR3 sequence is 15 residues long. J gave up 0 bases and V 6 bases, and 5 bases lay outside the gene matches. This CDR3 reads CASRSGGKSTDTQYF. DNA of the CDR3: TGTGCCAGCAGGTCGGGGGGGAAAAGCACAGATACGCAGTATTTT. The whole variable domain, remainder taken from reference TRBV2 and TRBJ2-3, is EPEVTQTPSHQVTQMGQEVILRCVPISNHLYFYWYRQILGQKVEFLVSFYNNEISEKSEIFDDQFSVERPDGSNFTLKIRSTKLEDSAMYFCASRSGGKSTDTQYFGPGTRLTVL.

CDR3 in amino acids: CASSLRDTLTDTQYF. As DNA, the CDR3 is TGCGCCAGCAGCTTGAGGGACACCCTCACAGATACGCAGTATTTT. The V and J genes are TRBV5-1 and TRBJ2-3; possible D gene TRBD1, 6 bases. CDR1 and CDR2 (germline): SGHRS, YFSETQ. With 1 base removed from V and 2 bases from J, the gap between germline ends came to 11 bases. The CDR3 is 15 amino acids.

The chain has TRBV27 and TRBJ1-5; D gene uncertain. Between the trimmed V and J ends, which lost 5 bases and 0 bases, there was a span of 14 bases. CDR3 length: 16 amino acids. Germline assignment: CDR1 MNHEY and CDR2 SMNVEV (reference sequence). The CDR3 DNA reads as TGTGCCAGCAGTCGGATTGACTCACATAGCAATCAGCCCCAGCATTTT. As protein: CASSRIDSHSNQPQHF.

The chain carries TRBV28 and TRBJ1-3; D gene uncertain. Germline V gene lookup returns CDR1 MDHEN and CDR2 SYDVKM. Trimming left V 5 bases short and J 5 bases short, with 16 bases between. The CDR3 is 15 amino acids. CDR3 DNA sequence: TGTGCCAGCAGTCCCCGATCGGGTCTGAGAAACACCATATATTTT. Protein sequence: CASSPRSGLRNTIYF.

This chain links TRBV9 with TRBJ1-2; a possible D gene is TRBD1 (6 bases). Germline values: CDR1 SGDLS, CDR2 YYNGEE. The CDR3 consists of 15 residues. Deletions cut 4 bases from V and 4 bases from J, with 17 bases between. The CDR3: CASSPLGQIRYGYTF. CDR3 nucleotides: TGTGCCAGCAGCCCATTAGGACAGATCCGCTATGGCTACACCTTC. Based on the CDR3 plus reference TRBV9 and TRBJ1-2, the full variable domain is DSGVTQTPKHLITATGQRVTLRCSPRSGDLSVYWYQQSLDQGLQFLIQYYNGEERAKGNILERFSAQQFPDLHSELNLSSLELGDSALYFCASSPLGQIRYGYTFGSGTRLTVV.

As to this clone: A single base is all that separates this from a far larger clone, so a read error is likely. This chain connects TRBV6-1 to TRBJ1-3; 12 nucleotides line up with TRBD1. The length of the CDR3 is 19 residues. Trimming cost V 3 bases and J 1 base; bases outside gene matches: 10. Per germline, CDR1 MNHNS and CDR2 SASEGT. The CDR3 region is CASSEGTGGPVESGNTIYF. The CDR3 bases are TGTGCCAGCAGTGAGGGGACAGGGGGCCCGGTGGAGTCTGGAAACACCATATATTTT.

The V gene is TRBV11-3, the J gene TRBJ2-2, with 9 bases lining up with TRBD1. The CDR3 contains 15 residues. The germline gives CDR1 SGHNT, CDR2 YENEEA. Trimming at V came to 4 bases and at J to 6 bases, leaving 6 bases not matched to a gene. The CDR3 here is CASSSSGTGSGELFF. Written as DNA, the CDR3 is TGTGCCAGCAGCTCGTCCGGGACAGGGTCCGGGGAGCTGTTTTTT.

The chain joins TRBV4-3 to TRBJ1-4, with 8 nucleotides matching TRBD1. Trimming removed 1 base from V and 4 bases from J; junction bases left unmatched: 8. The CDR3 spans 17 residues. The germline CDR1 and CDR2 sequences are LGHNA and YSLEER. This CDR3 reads CASSQAPDRGVNEKLFF. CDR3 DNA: TGCGCCAGCAGCCAAGCTCCTGACAGGGGCGTTAATGAAAAACTGTTTTTT.

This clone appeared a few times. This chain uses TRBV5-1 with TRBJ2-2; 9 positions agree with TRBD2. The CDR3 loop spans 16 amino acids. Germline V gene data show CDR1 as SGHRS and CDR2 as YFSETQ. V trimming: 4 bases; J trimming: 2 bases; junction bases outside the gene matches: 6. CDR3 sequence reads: CASSPERGVNTGELFF. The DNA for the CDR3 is TGCGCCAGCAGCCCAGAGCGGGGGGTCAACACCGGGGAGCTGTTTTTT.

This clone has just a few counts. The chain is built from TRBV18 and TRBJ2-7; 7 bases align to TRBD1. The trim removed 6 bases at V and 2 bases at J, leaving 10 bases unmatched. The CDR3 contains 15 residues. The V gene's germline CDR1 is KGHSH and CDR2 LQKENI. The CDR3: CASSPDRPQPYEQYF. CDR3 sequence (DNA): TGTGCCAGCTCTCCGGACAGGCCTCAACCCTACGAGCAGTACTTC.

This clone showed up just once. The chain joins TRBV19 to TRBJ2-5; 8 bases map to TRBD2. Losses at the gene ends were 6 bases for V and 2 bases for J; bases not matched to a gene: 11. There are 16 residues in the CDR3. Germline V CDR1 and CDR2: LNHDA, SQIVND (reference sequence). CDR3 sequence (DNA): TGTGCCAGTAGAATTTATGGGACTAGTCGACAAGAGACCCAGTACTTC. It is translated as CASRIYGTSRQETQYF. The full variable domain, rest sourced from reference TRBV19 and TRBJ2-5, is DGGITQSPKYLFRKEGQNVTLSCEQNLNHDAMYWYRQDPGQGLRLIYYSQIVNDFQKGDIAEGYSVSREKKESFPLTVTSAQKNPTAFYLCASRIYGTSRQETQYFGPGTRLLVL.

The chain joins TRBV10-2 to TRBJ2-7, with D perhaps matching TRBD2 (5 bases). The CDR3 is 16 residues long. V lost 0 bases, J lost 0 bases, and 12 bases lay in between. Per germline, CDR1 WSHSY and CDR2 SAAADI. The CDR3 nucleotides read TGCGCCAGCAGTGAGTCGACTCGAGCGGCCTCCTACGAGCAGTACTTC. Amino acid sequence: CASSESTRAASYEQYF.

CDR3 nucleotide sequence: TGTGCCAGCTCAGAACAGGGGGCGTTTAACTATGGCTACACCTTC. Amino acids: CASSEQGAFNYGYTF. The chain has TRBV18 and TRBJ1-2, with 9 nucleotides matching TRBD1. This CDR3 is built from 15 residues. The trim removed 5 bases at V and 1 base at J, leaving 5 bases unmatched. From germline, CDR1 is KGHSH and CDR2 LQKENI.

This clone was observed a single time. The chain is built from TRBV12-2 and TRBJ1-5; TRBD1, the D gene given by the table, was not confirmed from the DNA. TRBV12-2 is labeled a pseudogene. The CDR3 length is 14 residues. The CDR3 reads CASRAREFNQPQHF. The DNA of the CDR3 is TGTGCAAGTCGCGCCAGGGAATTTAATCAGCCCCAGCATTTT.

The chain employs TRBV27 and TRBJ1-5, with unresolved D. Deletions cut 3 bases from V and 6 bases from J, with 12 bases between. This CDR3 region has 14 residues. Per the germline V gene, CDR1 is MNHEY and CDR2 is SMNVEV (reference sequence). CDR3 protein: CASSFIGSSQPQHF. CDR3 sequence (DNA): TGTGCCAGCAGTTTTATAGGATCTAGTCAGCCCCAGCATTTT.

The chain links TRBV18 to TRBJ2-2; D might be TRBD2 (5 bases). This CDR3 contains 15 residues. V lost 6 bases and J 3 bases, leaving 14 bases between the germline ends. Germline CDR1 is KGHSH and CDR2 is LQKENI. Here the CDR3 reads CASSIDGLYTGELFF. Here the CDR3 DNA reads TGTGCCAGCTCGATCGACGGACTGTACACCGGGGAGCTGTTTTTT.

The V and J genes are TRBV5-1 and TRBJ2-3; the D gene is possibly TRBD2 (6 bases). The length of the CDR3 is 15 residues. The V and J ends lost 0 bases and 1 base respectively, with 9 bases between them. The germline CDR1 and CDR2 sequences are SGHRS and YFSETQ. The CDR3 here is CASSLGWGGTDTQYF. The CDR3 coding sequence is TGCGCCAGCAGCTTGGGTTGGGGGGGCACAGATACGCAGTATTTT.

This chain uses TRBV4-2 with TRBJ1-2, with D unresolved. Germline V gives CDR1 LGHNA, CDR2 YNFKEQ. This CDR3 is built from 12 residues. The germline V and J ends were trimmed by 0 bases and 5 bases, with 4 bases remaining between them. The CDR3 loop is CASSQDLYGYTF. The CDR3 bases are TGTGCCAGCAGCCAAGATCTGTATGGCTACACCTTC.

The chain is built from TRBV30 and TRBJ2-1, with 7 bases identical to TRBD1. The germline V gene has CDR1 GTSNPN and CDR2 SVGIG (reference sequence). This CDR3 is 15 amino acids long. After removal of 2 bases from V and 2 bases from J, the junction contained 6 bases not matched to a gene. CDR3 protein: CAWSPPDRAYNEQFF. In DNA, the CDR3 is TGTGCCTGGAGTCCCCCTGACAGGGCCTACAATGAGCAGTTCTTC.

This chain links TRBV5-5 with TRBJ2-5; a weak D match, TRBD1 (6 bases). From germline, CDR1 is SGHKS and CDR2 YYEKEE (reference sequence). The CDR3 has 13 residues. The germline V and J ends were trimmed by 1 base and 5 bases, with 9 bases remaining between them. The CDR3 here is CASSLTGPETQYF. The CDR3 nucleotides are TGTGCCAGCAGCTTGACAGGGCCGGAGACCCAGTACTTC. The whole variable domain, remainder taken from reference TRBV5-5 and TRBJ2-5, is DAGVTQSPTHLIKTRGQQVTLRCSPISGHKSVSWYQQVLGQGPQFIFQYYEKEERGRGNFPDRFSARQFPNYSSELNVNALLLGDSALYLCASSLTGPETQYFGPGTRLLVL.

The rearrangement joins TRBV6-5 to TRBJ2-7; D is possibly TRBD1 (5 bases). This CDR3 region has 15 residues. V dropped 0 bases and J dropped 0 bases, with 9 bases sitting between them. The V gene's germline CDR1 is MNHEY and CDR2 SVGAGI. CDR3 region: CASSYSSQGSYEQYF. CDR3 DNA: TGTGCCAGCAGTTACTCGAGTCAGGGCTCCTACGAGCAGTACTTC.